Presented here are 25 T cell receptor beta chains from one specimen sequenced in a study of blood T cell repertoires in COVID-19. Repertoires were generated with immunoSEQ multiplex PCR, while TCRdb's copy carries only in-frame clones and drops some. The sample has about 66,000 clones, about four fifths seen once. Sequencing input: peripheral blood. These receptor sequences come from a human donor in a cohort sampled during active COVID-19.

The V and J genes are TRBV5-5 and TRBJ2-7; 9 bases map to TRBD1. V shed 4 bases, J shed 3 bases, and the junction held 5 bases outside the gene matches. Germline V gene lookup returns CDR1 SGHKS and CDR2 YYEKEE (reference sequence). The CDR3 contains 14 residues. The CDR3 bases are TGTGCCAGCAGCAGACCGGGACAGGGCTACGAGCAGTACTTC. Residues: CASSRPGQGYEQYF.

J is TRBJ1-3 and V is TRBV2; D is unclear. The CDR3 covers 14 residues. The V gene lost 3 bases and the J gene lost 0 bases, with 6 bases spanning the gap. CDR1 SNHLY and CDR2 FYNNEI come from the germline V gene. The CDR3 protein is CASSDTYSGNTIYF. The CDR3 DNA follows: TGTGCCAGCAGTGACACTTACTCTGGAAACACCATATATTTT.

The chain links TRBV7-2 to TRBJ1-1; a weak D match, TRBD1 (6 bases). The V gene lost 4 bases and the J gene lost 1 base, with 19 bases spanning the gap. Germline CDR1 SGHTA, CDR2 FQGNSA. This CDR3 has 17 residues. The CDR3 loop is CASSSRTGRTSNTEAFF. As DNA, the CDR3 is TGTGCCAGCAGCTCCCGAACAGGGAGAACCTCGAACACTGAAGCTTTCTTT.

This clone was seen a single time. The CDR3 DNA sequence: TGTGCCAGCACCCTACAGGGGGCCGGGGATTCACCCCTCCACTTT. Translating gives CASTLQGAGDSPLHF. The chain combines TRBV28 with TRBJ1-6; 9 bases align to TRBD1. Germline V gives CDR1 MDHEN, CDR2 SYDVKM. V dropped 7 bases and J dropped 8; count of bases not matched to a gene: 9. The CDR3 runs 15 residues.

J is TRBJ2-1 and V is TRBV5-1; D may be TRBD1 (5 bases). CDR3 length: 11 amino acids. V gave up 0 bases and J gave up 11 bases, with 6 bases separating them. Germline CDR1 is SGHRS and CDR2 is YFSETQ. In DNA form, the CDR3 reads TGCGCCAGCAGCTTGGAGGGGAAGCAGTTCTTC. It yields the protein CASSLEGKQFF.

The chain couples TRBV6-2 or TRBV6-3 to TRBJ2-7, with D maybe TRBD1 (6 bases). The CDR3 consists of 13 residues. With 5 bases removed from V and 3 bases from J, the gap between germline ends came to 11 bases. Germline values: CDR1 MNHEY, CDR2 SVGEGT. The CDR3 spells CASSPGHLYEQYF. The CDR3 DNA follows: TGTGCCAGCAGTCCGGGACACCTCTACGAGCAGTACTTC.

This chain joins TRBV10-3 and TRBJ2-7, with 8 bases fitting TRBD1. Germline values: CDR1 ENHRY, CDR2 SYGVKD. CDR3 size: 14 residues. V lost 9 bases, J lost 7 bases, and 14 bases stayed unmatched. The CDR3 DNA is TGTGCCATTTTACAGACCCAGGGGGCGAGTGAGCAGTACTTC. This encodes CAILQTQGASEQYF.

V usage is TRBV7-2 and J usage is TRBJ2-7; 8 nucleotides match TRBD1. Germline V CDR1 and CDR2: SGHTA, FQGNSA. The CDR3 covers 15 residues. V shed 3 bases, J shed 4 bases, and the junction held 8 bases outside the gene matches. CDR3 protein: CASSFRSQGAYEQYF. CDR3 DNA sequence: TGTGCCAGCAGCTTTAGGAGTCAGGGGGCGTACGAGCAGTACTTC.

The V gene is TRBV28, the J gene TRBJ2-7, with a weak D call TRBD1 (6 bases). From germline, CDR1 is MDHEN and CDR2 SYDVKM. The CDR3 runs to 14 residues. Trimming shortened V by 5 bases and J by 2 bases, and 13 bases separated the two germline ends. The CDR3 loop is CASSVQGTAYEQYF. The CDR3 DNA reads TGTGCCAGCAGTGTACAGGGCACGGCCTACGAGCAGTACTTC. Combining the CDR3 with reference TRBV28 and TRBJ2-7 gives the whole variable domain DVKVTQSSRYLVKRTGEKVFLECVQDMDHENMFWYRQDPGLGLRLIYFSYDVKMKEKGDIPEGYSVSREKKERFSLILESASTNQTSMYLCASSVQGTAYEQYFGPGTRLTVT.

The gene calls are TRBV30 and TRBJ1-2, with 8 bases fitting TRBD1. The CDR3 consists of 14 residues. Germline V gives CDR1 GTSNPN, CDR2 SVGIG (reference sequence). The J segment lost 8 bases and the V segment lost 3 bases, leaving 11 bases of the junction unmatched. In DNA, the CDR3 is TGTGCCTGGAGGGGGGCGGACAGGGTAAAAGGCTACACCTTC. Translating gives CAWRGADRVKGYTF.

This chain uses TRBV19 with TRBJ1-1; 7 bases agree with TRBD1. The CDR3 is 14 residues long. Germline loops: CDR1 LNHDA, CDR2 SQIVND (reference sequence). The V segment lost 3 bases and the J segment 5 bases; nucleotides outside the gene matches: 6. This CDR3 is CASSIKGAGTEAFF. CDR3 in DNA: TGTGCCAGTAGTATCAAGGGGGCTGGAACTGAAGCTTTCTTT. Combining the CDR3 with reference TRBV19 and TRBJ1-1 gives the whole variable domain DGGITQSPKYLFRKEGQNVTLSCEQNLNHDAMYWYRQDPGQGLRLIYYSQIVNDFQKGDIAEGYSVSREKKESFPLTVTSAQKNPTAFYLCASSIKGAGTEAFFGQGTRLTVV.

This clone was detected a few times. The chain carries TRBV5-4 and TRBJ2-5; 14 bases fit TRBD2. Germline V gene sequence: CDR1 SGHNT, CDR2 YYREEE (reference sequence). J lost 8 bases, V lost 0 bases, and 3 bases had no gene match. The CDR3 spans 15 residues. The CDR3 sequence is CASSLAGTSGSTQYF. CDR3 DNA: TGTGCCAGCAGCTTGGCCGGGACTAGCGGGAGTACCCAGTACTTC. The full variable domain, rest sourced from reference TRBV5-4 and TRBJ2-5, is ETGVTQSPTHLIKTRGQQVTLRCSSQSGHNTVSWYQQALGQGPQFIFQYYREEENGRGNFPPRFSGLQFPNYSSELNVNALELDDSALYLCASSLAGTSGSTQYFGPGTRLLVL.

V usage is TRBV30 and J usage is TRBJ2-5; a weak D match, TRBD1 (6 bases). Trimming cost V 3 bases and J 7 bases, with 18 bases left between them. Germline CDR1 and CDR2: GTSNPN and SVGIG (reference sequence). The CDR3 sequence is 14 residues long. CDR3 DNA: TGTGCCTGGAGGGACAGCCCGGCCGGTGGGACCCAGTACTTC. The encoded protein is CAWRDSPAGGTQYF.

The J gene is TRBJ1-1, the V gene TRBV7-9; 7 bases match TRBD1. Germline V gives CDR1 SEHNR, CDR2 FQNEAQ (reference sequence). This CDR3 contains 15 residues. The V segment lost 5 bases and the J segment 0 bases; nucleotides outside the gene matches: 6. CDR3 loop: CASSPWTGLNTEAFF. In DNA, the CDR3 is TGTGCCAGCAGCCCCTGGACAGGCCTGAACACTGAAGCTTTCTTT.

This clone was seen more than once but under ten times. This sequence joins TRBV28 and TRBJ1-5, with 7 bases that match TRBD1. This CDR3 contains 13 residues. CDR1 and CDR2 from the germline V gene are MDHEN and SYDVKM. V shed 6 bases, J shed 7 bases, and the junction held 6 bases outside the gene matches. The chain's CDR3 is CASRRRDSQPQHF. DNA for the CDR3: TGTGCCAGCAGGCGAAGGGACAGCCAGCCCCAGCATTTT.

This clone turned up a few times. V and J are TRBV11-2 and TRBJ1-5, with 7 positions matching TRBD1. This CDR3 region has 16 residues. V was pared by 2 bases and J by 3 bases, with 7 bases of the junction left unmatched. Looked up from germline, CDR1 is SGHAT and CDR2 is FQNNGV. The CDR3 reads CASSLFPDRFNQPQHF. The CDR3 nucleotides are TGTGCCAGCAGCTTATTCCCGGACAGGTTCAATCAGCCCCAGCATTTT.

CDR3 nucleotide sequence: TGTGCCAGCAGCTTATCGGAAGCGGGAGGAGGAGAGACCCAGTACTTC. This encodes CASSLSEAGGGETQYF. The chain employs TRBV7-8 and TRBJ2-5; 9 positions match TRBD2. The CDR3 sequence is 16 residues long. V was pared by 2 bases and J by 4 bases, with 8 bases of the junction left unmatched. Germline V gives CDR1 SGHVS, CDR2 FQNEAQ.

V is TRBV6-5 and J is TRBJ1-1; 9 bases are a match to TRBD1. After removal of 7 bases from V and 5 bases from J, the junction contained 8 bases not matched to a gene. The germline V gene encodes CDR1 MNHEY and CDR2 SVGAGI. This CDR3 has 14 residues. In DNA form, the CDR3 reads TGTGCCAGCAAAAAACAGGGGGCGTATACTGAAGCTTTCTTT. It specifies CASKKQGAYTEAFF.

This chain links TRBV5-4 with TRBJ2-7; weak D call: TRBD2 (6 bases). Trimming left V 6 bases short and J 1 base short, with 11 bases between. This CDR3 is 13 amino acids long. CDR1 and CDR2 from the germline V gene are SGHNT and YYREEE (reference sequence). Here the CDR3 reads CASKEEGSYEQYF. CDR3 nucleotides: TGTGCCAGCAAGGAGGAGGGTTCCTACGAGCAGTACTTC.

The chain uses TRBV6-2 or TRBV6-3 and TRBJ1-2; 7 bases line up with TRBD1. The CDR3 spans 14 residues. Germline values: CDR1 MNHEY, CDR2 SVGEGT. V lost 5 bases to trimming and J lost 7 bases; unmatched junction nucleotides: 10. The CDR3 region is CASSTTGPSVGYTF. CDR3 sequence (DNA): TGTGCCAGCAGTACGACAGGGCCATCGGTTGGCTACACCTTC.

The CDR3 DNA sequence: TGCGCCAGCAGCCGTCGACAGGGAGGAGATTCACCCCTCCACTTT. It codes for CASSRRQGGDSPLHF. V and J are TRBV4-1 and TRBJ1-6, with TRBD1 matching over 7 bases. Germline V gene lookup returns CDR1 MGHRA and CDR2 YSYEKL. Trimming removed 4 bases from V and 8 bases from J; junction bases left unmatched: 8. The CDR3 has 15 amino acids.

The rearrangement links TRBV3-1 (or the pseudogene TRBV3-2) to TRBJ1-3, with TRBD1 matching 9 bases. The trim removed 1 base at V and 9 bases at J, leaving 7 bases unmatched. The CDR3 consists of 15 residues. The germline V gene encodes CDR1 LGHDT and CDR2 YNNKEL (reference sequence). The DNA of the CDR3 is TGTGCCAGCAGCCAAGTTGGGACAGGGTACGGCACCATATATTTT. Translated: CASSQVGTGYGTIYF.

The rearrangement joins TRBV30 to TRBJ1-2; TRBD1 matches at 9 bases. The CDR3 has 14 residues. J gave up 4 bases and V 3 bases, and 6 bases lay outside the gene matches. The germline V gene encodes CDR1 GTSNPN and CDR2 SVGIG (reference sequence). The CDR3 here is CAWREQGAAYGYTF. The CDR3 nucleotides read TGTGCCTGGAGGGAACAGGGGGCGGCCTATGGCTACACCTTC. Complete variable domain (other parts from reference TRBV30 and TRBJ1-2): SQTIHQWPATLVQPVGSPLSLECTVEGTSNPNLYWYRQAAGRGLQLLFYSVGIGQISSEVPQNLSASRPQDRQFILSSKKLLLSDSGFYLCAWREQGAAYGYTFGSGTRLTVV.

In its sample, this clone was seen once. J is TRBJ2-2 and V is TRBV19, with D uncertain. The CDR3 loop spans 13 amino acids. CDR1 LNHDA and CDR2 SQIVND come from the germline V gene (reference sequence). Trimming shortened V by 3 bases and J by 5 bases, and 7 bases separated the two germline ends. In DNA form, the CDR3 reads TGTGCCAGTAGTATCACTACTACCGGGGAGCTGTTTTTT. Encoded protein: CASSITTTGELFF.

Here the CDR3 reads CASSLNFGGTNTEAFF. The CDR3 bases are TGTGCCAGCAGCTTAAATTTCGGGGGGACTAACACTGAAGCTTTCTTT. This chain connects TRBV11-2 to TRBJ1-1; a possible D gene is TRBD1 (5 bases). V dropped 2 bases and J dropped 2 bases, with 15 bases sitting between them. CDR3 length: 16 residues. Germline V CDR1 and CDR2: SGHAT, FQNNGV.